Sequencing of this TCR beta chain was carried out in a study of OX40 agonist ivuxolimab in advanced cancers. Looking at the study overall: Intravenous ivuxolimab was administered to patients every 2 weeks at 0.01 to 10 mg/kg. Study observations and caveats: Expanded clones tended on average to be more numerous among CD8+ T cells than CD4+.

This CDR3 is 12 amino acids long. CDR1 is KGHSH, CDR2 LQKENI, per germline. V was clipped by 0 bases and J by 5 bases, with 4 bases between them. TCRdb keeps only in-frame clones here, not all; method: immunoSEQ multiplex PCR. Of roughly 45,000 clones in the sample, just over 85% are singletons; the top ten hold 3.4%. On this clone: Its antigen is unidentified.

The chain employs TRBV18 and TRBJ2-5, with D unclear. The receptor was isolated from an adult with an advanced solid tumor such as melanoma, head and neck, liver or kidney cancer. The source was CD4+ or CD8+ T cells sorted from blood, collected in a trial of the OX40 agonist ivuxolimab. In DNA, the CDR3 is TGTGCCAGCTCACCACCTACTGAGACCCAGTACTTC. This sequence encodes CASSPPTETQYF.